This T cell receptor beta chain originates from a study of cytomegalovirus exposure and HLA in healthy donors. Study results and caveats: Some public TCRs appeared in many individuals, while most sequences were rare. Being indistinguishable, some V segments were excluded, TRBV6-2 and TRBV6-3 among them.

The PCR was carried out with 60 Vbeta primers and 13 Jbeta primers. Produced via immunoSEQ multiplex PCR; TCRdb's table is partial and in-frame only. The sample contains some 160,000 clones, about 85% of which appear only once. In the case of this clone: What it recognizes is unknown.

Germline V gene sequence: CDR1 MNHEY, CDR2 SVGAGI. The CDR3 is made up of 13 amino acids. Trimming removed 10 bases from V and 8 bases from J, with 19 bases in between. The chain couples TRBV6-5 to TRBJ2-3, with D perhaps matching TRBD1 (5 bases). The sample taken for sequencing was PBMCs. The clonotype originates from a male donor in good health and CMV-seropositive. This chain's CDR3 is CATLGPYRGTQYF. CDR3 nucleotides: TGTGCCACTTTGGGGCCCTACCGCGGTACGCAGTATTTT.